This T cell receptor (beta chain) came from a study of blood T cell repertoires in COVID-19. Study details: PBMCs, B-cell-depleted T cells, or T cells were the source of the cDNA or gDNA that made up the material.

Germline V gene sequence: CDR1 SGHVS, CDR2 FQNEAQ. The ends lost 3 bases at V and 3 bases at J; junction bases unmatched: 5. CDR3 length: 15 residues. As originally analysed: Nucleated cell number was recorded as an estimate derived from reference gene primer amplification. Sequencing used immunoSEQ multiplex PCR; TCRdb keeps in-frame clones, though not all of them. The V and J calls and the clone size are those of that table, but D and trimming were determined from the DNA. The data hold roughly 200,000 clones, with 75% to 85% observed a single time. The receptor was isolated from a human donor in a cohort sampled during active COVID-19. The sequencing sample was made of peripheral blood. The genes are TRBV7-8 and TRBJ2-7; 10 bases match TRBD2. The CDR3: CASSFQREGFYEQYF. The CDR3 coding sequence is TGTGCCAGCAGCTTCCAGCGGGAGGGCTTCTACGAGCAGTACTTC.